This T cell receptor (beta chain) comes out of a study of cytomegalovirus exposure and HLA in healthy donors. Looked up from germline, CDR1 is SGHVS and CDR2 is FQNEAQ. The CDR3 loop spans 13 amino acids. Trimming removed 5 bases at V and 0 bases at J, with 7 bases between. Study-level results: Looking again later, the authors saw that most CMV-associated TCR beta chains seemed HLA-restricted.

The PCR ran on 60 Vbeta and 13 Jbeta primers. In the authors' methods: A later analysis counted some 87 million unique TCR beta chains, roughly 11 million shared. The assay was immunoSEQ multiplex PCR, and TCRdb's table has in-frame clones only and misses some. V and J calls and clone size are those listed in that table; D and trimming were worked out from the DNA. Of 100,000 to 150,000 clones detected, about 80% appear once; the ten largest clones hold roughly 9%. To note about this clone: The target antigen is unknown.

Sequenced sample: PBMCs. The rearrangement uses TRBV7-8 and TRBJ1-1; D is unresolved. The TCR comes from a woman aged 45 to 65 in good health and CMV-seropositive. Here the CDR3 reads CASSKIVNTEAFF. CDR3 nucleotides: TGTGCCAGCAGCAAAATAGTGAACACTGAAGCTTTCTTT.